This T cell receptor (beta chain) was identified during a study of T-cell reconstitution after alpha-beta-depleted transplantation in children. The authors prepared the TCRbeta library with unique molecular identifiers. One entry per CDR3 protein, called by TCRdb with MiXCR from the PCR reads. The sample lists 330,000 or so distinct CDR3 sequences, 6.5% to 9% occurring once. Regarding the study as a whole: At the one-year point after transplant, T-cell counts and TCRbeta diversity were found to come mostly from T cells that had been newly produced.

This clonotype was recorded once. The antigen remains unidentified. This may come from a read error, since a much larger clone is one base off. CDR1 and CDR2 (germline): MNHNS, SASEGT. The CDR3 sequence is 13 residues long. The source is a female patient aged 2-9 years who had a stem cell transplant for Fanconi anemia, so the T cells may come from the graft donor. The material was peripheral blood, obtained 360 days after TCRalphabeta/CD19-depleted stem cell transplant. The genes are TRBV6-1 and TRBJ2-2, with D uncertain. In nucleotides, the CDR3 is TGTGCCTGCAGTGTCATTGGGGCCGGGGAGCTGTTTTTT. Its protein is CACSVIGAGELFF.